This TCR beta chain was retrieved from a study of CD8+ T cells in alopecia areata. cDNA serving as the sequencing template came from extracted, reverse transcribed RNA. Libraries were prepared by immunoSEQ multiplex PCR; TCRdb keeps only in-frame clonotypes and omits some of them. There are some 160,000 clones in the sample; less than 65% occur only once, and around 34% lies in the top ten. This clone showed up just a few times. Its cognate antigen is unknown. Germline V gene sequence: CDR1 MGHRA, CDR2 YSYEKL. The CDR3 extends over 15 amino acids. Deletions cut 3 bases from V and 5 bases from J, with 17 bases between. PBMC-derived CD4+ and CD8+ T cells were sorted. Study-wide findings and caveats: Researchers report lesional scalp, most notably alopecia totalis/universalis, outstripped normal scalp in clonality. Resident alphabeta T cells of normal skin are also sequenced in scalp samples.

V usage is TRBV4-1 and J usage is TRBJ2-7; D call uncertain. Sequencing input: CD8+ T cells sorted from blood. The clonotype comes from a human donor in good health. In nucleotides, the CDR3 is TGCGCCAGCAGCCAGGTCCTCGGTAATCCCCACGAGCAGTACTTC. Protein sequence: CASSQVLGNPHEQYF.